This T cell receptor (beta chain) was captured in a study of blood T cell repertoires in COVID-19. Germline V gene lookup returns CDR1 MNHNY and CDR2 SVGAGI (reference sequence). This CDR3 contains 15 residues. V gave up 6 bases and J gave up 2 bases, with 14 bases separating them. As originally analysed: Reference gene primer amplification gave nucleated cell count estimates. Some clones are missing from TCRdb's copy, which holds only in-frame ones; the method was immunoSEQ multiplex PCR. Clonal size and the V and J genes are those of that table, whereas D and trimming came from the DNA. This sample carries around 250,000 clones, approximately 86% of them seen once, and the ten largest clones take approximately 8.2%.

The chain recombines TRBV6-6 with TRBJ1-3, with unresolved D. The material sequenced was peripheral blood. The sequence was obtained from a man aged 35-49 years with active or convalescent COVID-19. CDR3 loop: CASSQLQSAGNTIYF. In DNA, the CDR3 is TGTGCCAGCAGCCAACTACAATCGGCTGGAAACACCATATATTTT.